This T cell receptor beta chain stems from a study of T cells in Graves' hyperthyroidism and ophthalmopathy. The overall study: Pretreatment peripheral blood was obtained at initial diagnosis.

Study outcomes and limitations: With a median lead of around 6.7 months before onset, the model predicted ophthalmopathy. Most expanded thyroid clonotypes above 0.001 recurred in blood.

Researchers took RNA transcripts and amplified the TCR beta CDR3 regions from them. In the first-round RT-PCR of the TCR CDR3, the HTBI primer set was used. TCRdb processed the multiplex PCR reads anew with MiXCR; each CDR3 protein has one entry. The repertoire holds 300,000 to 450,000 distinct CDR3 sequences, with approximately 14% as singletons. Between the trimmed V and J ends, which lost 11 bases and 5 bases, there was a span of 14 bases. Germline V gene lookup returns CDR1 SNHLY and CDR2 FYNNEI. The CDR3 is 12 residues long. The sample holds many counts of this clonotype. Its specificity is not known. Patients aged 18 to 65 had newly diagnosed hyperthyroidism of under 2 months' duration.

The sequence derives from a woman aged 55-69 years with Graves' hyperthyroidism. Material for sequencing was blood. The chain uses TRBV2 and TRBJ2-3; tentative D call: TRBD2 (6 bases). The CDR3 here is CAGGLQRDTQYF. DNA of the CDR3: TGTGCCGGGGGACTCCAAAGAGATACGCAGTATTTT. The entire variable domain, with the rest obtained from reference TRBV2 and TRBJ2-3, is as follows: EPEVTQTPSHQVTQMGQEVILRCVPISNHLYFYWYRQILGQKVEFLVSFYNNEISEKSEIFDDQFSVERPDGSNFTLKIRSTKLEDSAMYFCAGGLQRDTQYFGPGTRLTVL.